This TCR beta chain derives from a study of early T cells in non-severe SARS-CoV-2 infection. Each cDNA molecule carried a unique molecular identifier. TCRdb fed the 5' RACE reads into MiXCR, producing one record per CDR3 protein. The sample holds about 27,000 distinct CDR3 sequences, 5% to 5.5% seen once. V dropped 7 bases and J dropped 0; count of bases not matched to a gene: 7. The CDR3 runs to 16 residues. This clonotype was detected only a few times. This chain links TRBV12-3 or TRBV12-4 with TRBJ2-2; 8 nucleotides line up with TRBD1. The specimen sequenced was whole blood. The TCR originated in an adult who was a healthcare worker with PCR-confirmed SARS-CoV-2 infection or an uninfected control (not recorded which). Written as DNA, the CDR3 is TGTGCCAGCAACCACCGGGACAGGCCGAACACCGGGGAGCTGTTTTTT. Residues: CASNHRDRPNTGELFF.